This T cell receptor beta chain was recovered during a study of blood T cell repertoires in COVID-19. Study-level background: Acute and convalescent COVID-19 specimens originated in the United States, Italy and Spain. PBMCs, B-cell-depleted T cells, or T cells provided the cDNA or gDNA that made up the material.

The CDR3 runs to 14 residues. V lost 1 base and J lost 3, with 9 bases in between. The germline gives CDR1 LGHDT, CDR2 YNNKEL (reference sequence). In the original processing: Researchers report that nucleated cell counts were estimated from reference gene primer amplification. Data came from immunoSEQ multiplex PCR; TCRdb stores just in-frame clones and leaves some out. D and trimming were read from the DNA, whereas the V and J calls and clone size are those reported in that table. The sample comprises approximately 220,000 clones, roughly four fifths of which are singletons, and 4.7% rests with the top ten.

Material: peripheral blood. This TCR came from a woman in her sixties or seventies with acute or convalescent COVID-19. V gene TRBV3-1 (or the pseudogene TRBV3-2) combines with J gene TRBJ1-1, with D perhaps TRBD1 (5 bases). The CDR3 sequence is CASSQAGVYTEAFF. The CDR3 DNA is TGTGCCAGCAGCCAAGCGGGGGTATACACTGAAGCTTTCTTT.